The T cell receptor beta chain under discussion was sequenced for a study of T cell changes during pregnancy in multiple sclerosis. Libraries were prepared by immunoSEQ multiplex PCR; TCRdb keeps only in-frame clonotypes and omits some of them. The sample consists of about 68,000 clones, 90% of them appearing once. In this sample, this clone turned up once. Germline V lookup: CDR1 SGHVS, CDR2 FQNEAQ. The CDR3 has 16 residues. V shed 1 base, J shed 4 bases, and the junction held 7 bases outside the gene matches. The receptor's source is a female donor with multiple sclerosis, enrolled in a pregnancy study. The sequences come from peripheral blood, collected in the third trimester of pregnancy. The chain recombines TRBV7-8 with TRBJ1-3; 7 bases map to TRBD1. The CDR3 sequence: CASSLVVTGLGNTIYF. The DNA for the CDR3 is TGTGCCAGCAGCTTAGTGGTGACAGGGTTGGGAAACACCATATATTTT.